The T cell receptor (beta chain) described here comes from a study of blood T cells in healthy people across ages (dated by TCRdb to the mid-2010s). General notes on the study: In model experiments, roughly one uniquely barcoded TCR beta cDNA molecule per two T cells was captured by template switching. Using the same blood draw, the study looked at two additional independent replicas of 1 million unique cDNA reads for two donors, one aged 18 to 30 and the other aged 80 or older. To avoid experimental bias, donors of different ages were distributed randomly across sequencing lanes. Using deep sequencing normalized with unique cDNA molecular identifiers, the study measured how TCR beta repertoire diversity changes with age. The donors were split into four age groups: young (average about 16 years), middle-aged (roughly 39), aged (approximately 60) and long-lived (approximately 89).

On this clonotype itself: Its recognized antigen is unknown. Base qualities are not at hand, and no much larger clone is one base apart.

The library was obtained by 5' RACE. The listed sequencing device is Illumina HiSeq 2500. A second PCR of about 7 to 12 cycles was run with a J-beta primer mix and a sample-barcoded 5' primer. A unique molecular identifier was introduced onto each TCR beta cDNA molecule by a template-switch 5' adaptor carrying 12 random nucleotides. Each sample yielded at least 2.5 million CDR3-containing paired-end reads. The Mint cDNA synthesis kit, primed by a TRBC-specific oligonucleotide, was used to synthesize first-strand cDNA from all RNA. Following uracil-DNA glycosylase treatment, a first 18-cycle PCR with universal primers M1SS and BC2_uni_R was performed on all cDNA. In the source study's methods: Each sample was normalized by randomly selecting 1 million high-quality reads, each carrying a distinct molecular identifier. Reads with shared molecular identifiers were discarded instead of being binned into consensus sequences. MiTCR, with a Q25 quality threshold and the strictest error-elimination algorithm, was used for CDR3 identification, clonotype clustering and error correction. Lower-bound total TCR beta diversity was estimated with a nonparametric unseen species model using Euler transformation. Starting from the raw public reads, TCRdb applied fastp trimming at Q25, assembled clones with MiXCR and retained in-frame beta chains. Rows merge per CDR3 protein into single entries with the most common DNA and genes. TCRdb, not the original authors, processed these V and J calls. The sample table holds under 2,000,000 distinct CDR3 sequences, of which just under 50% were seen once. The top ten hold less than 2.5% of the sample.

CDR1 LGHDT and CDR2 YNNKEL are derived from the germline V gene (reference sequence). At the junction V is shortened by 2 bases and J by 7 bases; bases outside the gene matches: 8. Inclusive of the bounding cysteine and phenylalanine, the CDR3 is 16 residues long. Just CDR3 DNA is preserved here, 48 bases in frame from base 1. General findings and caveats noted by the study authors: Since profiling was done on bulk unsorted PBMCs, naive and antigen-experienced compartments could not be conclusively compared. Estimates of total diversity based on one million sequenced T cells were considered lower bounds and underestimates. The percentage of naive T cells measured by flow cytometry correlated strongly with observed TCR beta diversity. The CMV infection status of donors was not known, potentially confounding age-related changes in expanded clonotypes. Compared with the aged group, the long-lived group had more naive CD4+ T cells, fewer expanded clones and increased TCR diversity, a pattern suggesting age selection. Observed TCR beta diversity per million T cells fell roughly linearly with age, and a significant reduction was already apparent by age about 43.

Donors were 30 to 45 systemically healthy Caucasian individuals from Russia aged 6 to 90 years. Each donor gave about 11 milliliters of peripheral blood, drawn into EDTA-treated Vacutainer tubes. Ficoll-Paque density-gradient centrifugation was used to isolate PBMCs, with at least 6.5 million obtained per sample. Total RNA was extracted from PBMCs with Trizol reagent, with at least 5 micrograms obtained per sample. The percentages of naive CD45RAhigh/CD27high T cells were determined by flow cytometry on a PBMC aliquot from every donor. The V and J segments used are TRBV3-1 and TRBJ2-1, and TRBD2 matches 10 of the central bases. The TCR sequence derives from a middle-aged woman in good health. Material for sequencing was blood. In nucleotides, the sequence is TGTGCCAGCAGCCAAAGGGCTAGCGGGAGTAGGAATGAGCAGTTCTTC. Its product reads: CASSQRASGSRNEQFF.